This T cell receptor (beta chain) is drawn from a study of radiotherapy plus CTLA-4 blockade in lung cancer. Across the whole study: The study recorded objective responses in around a sixth of patients and disease control in 25% to 35%.

Clones were read by immunoSEQ multiplex PCR, and TCRdb kept only the in-frame ones, dropping some. The sample has approximately 98,000 clones, approximately 78% seen once. Receiving focal radiation plus CTLA-4 blockade with ipilimumab were patients who had chemo-refractory metastatic non-small-cell lung cancer. Sequencing was performed on peripheral blood, taken from a patient treated with radiotherapy plus ipilimumab. The sequence derives from a human donor with non-small cell lung cancer who had a partial response to radiotherapy plus ipilimumab.

CDR3 sequence (DNA): TGTGCCAGCAGTTACTCATCTAGTAGCCACGAGCAGTACTTC. Translation: CASSYSSSSHEQYF. The chain employs TRBV6-6 and TRBJ2-7; D is unclear. V lost 0 bases to trimming and J lost 5 bases, with 11 bases between them. This CDR3 region has 14 residues. CDR1 and CDR2 (germline): MNHNY, SVGAGI (reference sequence).